This T cell receptor (beta chain) was captured in a study of T cells after yellow fever vaccination. This clonotype was counted between two and nine times. UMIs were added to TCR cDNA along with a universal primer site when it was made by 5'RACE template switching. TCRdb analysed the 5' RACE reads with MiXCR anew, one entry per CDR3 protein. The sample has tens of thousands of distinct CDR3 sequences, 7.5% to 9% seen once. This CDR3 comprises 17 residues. The V gene end was trimmed by 5 bases and the J gene end by 1 base; junction bases not matched to a gene: 7. This clonotype was sampled from a man aged 25-45 years who received the YFV17D yellow fever vaccine. The sequencing used CD8+ T cells sorted from PBMCs, collected on the day of the yellow fever booster vaccination. The chain recombines TRBV12-3 or TRBV12-4 with TRBJ2-1; 11 positions match TRBD2. The CDR3 coding sequence is TGTGCCAGCAGTCTCCTGACTAGCGGGGTATCCTACAATGAGCAGTTCTTC. Amino acid sequence: CASSLLTSGVSYNEQFF.